This TCR beta chain came from a study of OX40 agonist ivuxolimab in advanced cancers. The study in broad terms: Ivuxolimab, which targeted the costimulatory receptor OX40 (CD134), was an agonistic, fully human IgG2 monoclonal antibody. Intravenous ivuxolimab was administered to patients every 2 weeks at six dose levels: 0.01, 0.1, 0.3, 1.5, 3 and 10 mg/kg. Of the approximately 50 dose-escalation patients, hepatocellular carcinoma was present in around 20, melanoma in approximately 15, renal cell carcinoma in 9 and head and neck cancer in 9. A male proportion of around 83% and a mean age of 60 years, ranging from roughly 23 to 85, were recorded for the dose-escalation cohort. Prior anti-PD-1, anti-PD-L1 or anti-CTLA-4 therapy was permitted, and checkpoint inhibitors had been received by about 36% of dose-escalation patients. Three dose-escalation patients achieved partial responses, one with hepatocellular carcinoma and two with cutaneous melanoma. The purpose of peripheral TCRbeta sequencing was to test whether ivuxolimab changed TCR sequence diversity and led to clonal T-cell expansion. The monotherapy dose-escalation portion (N ≈ 55 patients) of the phase I ivuxolimab trial is reported in the paper.

Worth noting for this clone: Its recognized antigen is unknown. The record has no base qualities; no much larger clone is one base away.

To sequence the TCRbeta CDR3 region, genomic DNA was isolated from the sorted cells. The immunoSEQ Assay was used to sequence the TCRbeta CDR3 regions. In TCRdb, the immuneACCESS table is reduced to in-frame sequences with V and J assigned. These tables do not hold every clone; where another copy was compared, an unresolved V gene accounts for under half, and the others remain unexplained. For this sample there are 60,000 to 85,000 clones; nearly 90% appear just once. Jointly, the top ten make up roughly 4% of the sample. General conclusions and limits of the study: In the 0.1-3.0 mg/kg groups, partial responders were among the patients with the lowest normalized peripheral clonal expansion, particularly in CD8+ T cells. After ivuxolimab, CD8+ T cells had more expanded clones than CD4+ T cells on average. The antigen specificity of the clonally expanded peripheral T cells was not determined. Low levels of normalized T-cell clonal expansion were also seen in some patients who did not respond. At doses of 0.1 to 3.0 mg/kg, clonal expansion of both CD4+ and CD8+ T cells in blood was seen between baseline and week 6.

For CDR1 and CDR2, the germline V gene lists MGHRA and YSYEKL. Trimming takes 1 base off V and 4 bases off J; junction bases not matched to a gene: 9. The CDR3 has 16 amino acids, counting the end cysteine and phenylalanine. CDR3 DNA is the only sequence kept; it has 48 bases, read in frame from the first base. Patients with autoimmune disease history or receiving systemic immunosuppression were excluded from the trial. Peripheral blood for TCR sequencing was collected from all dose cohorts at baseline, on cycle 4 day 1, and on cycle 7 day 1. The samples were taken from a phase I, first-in-human, multicenter, open-label dose-escalation trial of ivuxolimab. Adults with locally advanced or metastatic melanoma, renal cell carcinoma, hepatocellular carcinoma or head and neck squamous cell carcinoma were enrolled in the trial. CD4+ and CD8+ T cells were sorted separately from peripheral blood before TCR sequencing.

The rearranged chain carries TRBV4-1 and TRBJ1-1; 7 of the junction bases match TRBD1. This clonotype was obtained from an adult with an advanced solid tumor such as melanoma, head and neck, liver or kidney cancer. The source material was CD4+ or CD8+ T cells sorted from blood, sampled in a trial of the OX40 agonist ivuxolimab. The CDR3 loop reads CASSQAENRGSTEAFF. In nucleotides, the sequence is TGCGCCAGCAGCCAAGCCGAGAACAGGGGCTCCACTGAAGCTTTCTTT.